The rows below give T cell receptor beta chains drawn from one sample of a study of blood T cell repertoires in COVID-19. Only in-frame clones appear in the TCRdb table, and some are missing; sequencing was by immunoSEQ multiplex PCR. Here the sample spans 70,000 to 85,000 clones, roughly 90% being singletons. The sample consisted of peripheral blood. The receptors here all came from a human donor in a cohort sampled during active COVID-19. The CDR3 runs from the conserved cysteine through the conserved F or W. Fields, in order: J gene, D gene, V gene, clone size, CDR3 protein, CDR3 DNA. A D gene is named only where the DNA matches it firmly. Where a row states a size, it is once, few, many or the class of an expanded clone; other rows omit it.

TRBJ1-1 . TRBV29-1 . CSAEWGAANTEAFF TGCAGCGCTGAGTGGGGCGCTGCGAACACTGAAGCTTTCTTT
TRBJ1-1 . TRBV27 . CASSLSRGTEAFF TGTGCCAGCAGTCTTAGTCGCGGGACTGAAGCTTTCTTT
TRBJ1-6 TRBD1 TRBV2 . CASSGNDRAINSPLHF TGTGCCAGCAGTGGTAACGACAGGGCGATTAATTCACCCCTCCACTTT
TRBJ2-7 . TRBV7-2 . CASSPGLTSYEQYF TGTGCCAGCAGCCCGGGACTGACCTCCTACGAGCAGTACTTC
TRBJ1-5 . TRBV4-2 few CASSQDVGTPIQPQHF TGTGCCAGCAGCCAAGATGTTGGGACACCGATACAGCCCCAGCATTTT
TRBJ2-7 . TRBV6-2/TRBV6-3 . CASSYHSDSSYEQYF TGTGCCAGCAGTTACCATAGCGATAGCTCCTACGAGCAGTACTTC
TRBJ2-7 TRBD1 TRBV2 . CASSFPGQGYEQYF TGTGCCAGCAGTTTCCCGGGACAGGGGTACGAGCAGTACTTC
TRBJ1-6 . TRBV27 . CASSFLQGSSPLHF TGTGCCAGCAGTTTCCTACAGGGTAGTTCACCCCTCCACTTT
TRBJ2-1 . TRBV4-1 . CASSPRTRDYNEQFF TGCGCCAGCAGCCCCCGAACCAGGGATTACAATGAGCAGTTCTTC
TRBJ2-5 TRBD2 TRBV7-2 . CASSPRTSGRAQTQYF TGTGCCAGCAGCCCCCGGACTAGCGGGAGGGCACAGACCCAGTACTTC
TRBJ2-5 TRBD2 TRBV3-1/TRBV3-2 . CASSQDLAGGRETQYF TGTGCCAGCAGCCAAGATCTAGCGGGTGGACGAGAGACCCAGTACTTC
TRBJ1-4 TRBD1 TRBV5-1 . CASSRSGQGFSNEKLFF TGCGCCAGCAGCCGAAGCGGACAGGGTTTTAGTAATGAAAAACTGTTTTTT
TRBJ2-7 . TRBV9 . CASSAEMTGSEQYF TGTGCCAGCAGCGCTGAGATGACGGGGTCCGAGCAGTACTTC
TRBJ1-5 . TRBV3-1/TRBV3-2 . CASSQDRGYQPQHF TGTGCCAGCAGCCAAGATCGGGGTTATCAGCCCCAGCATTTT
TRBJ1-5 . TRBV2 . CASRRGGDSNQPQHF TGTGCCAGCAGGAGAGGAGGGGATAGCAATCAGCCCCAGCATTTT
TRBJ1-2 . TRBV6-5 . CASQEGVRYGYTF TGTGCCTCCCAAGAGGGGGTAAGATATGGCTACACCTTC
TRBJ1-1 . TRBV28 . CASSTRGSEAFF TGTGCCAGCAGTACAAGGGGTAGTGAAGCTTTCTTT
TRBJ2-5 TRBD1 TRBV6-2/TRBV6-3 . CASSTGGKTQYF TGTGCCAGCAGTACAGGGGGGAAGACCCAGTACTTC
TRBJ2-2 . TRBV7-9 once CASSWVSGFGELFF TGTGCCAGCAGCTGGGTTTCGGGGTTCGGGGAGCTGTTTTTT
TRBJ2-1 TRBD2 TRBV7-2 . CASRRGLAGVDEQFF TGTGCCAGCAGGCGGGGACTAGCGGGAGTGGATGAGCAGTTCTTC
TRBJ2-7 . TRBV5-5 . CASRPTGNPYEQYF TGTGCCAGCAGACCCACAGGGAACCCCTACGAGCAGTACTTC
TRBJ2-7 . TRBV5-6 . CASSLVAGGLGEQYF TGTGCCAGCAGCTTGGTGGCAGGGGGGTTGGGCGAGCAGTACTTC
TRBJ2-7 TRBD2 TRBV27 . CASSIRDTARETHSYEQYF TGTGCCAGCAGTATCCGGGATACGGCGCGGGAGACCCATTCTTACGAGCAGTACTTC
TRBJ2-2 . TRBV29-1 . CSVQNTGELFF TGCAGCGTTCAGAACACCGGGGAGCTGTTTTTT
TRBJ2-3 TRBD2 TRBV10-3 medium-sized CAISPLRLAGATDTQYF TGTGCCATCAGCCCCCTTCGACTAGCGGGGGCCACAGATACGCAGTATTTT
TRBJ1-5 TRBD1 TRBV28 . CASSTTGGYQPQHF TGTGCCAGCAGTACTACAGGGGGGTATCAGCCCCAGCATTTT
TRBJ1-6 TRBD1 TRBV4-2 few CASSQAGQANSPLHF TGTGCCAGCAGCCAAGCCGGACAGGCTAATTCACCCCTCCACTTT
TRBJ2-2 . TRBV6-2/TRBV6-3 . CASSSTNTGELFF TGTGCCAGCAGTTCCACGAACACCGGGGAGCTGTTTTTT
TRBJ1-1 . TRBV11-3 . CASSWAENTEAFF TGTGCCAGCAGCTGGGCAGAGAACACTGAAGCTTTCTTT
TRBJ2-3 TRBD2 TRBV27 . CASSLGLAADTQYF TGTGCCAGCAGTTTAGGGCTAGCGGCAGATACGCAGTATTTT
TRBJ2-7 TRBD1 TRBV30 . CAWTQTGPYEQYF TGTGCCTGGACTCAGACAGGGCCCTACGAGCAGTACTTC
TRBJ1-5 . TRBV15 . CATSREAGPQHF TGTGCCACCAGCAGAGAAGCGGGGCCCCAGCATTTT
TRBJ1-4 . TRBV28 . CASLTTRRGGNEKLFF TGTGCCAGCTTGACAACCCGGAGAGGGGGTAATGAAAAACTGTTTTTT
TRBJ2-7 TRBD1 TRBV7-2 once CASSLTGVGSYEQYF TGTGCCAGCAGCCTTACAGGGGTTGGGTCCTACGAGCAGTACTTC
TRBJ2-5 . TRBV6-5 . CASSYSINYQETQYF TGTGCCAGCAGTTACAGTATCAACTACCAAGAGACCCAGTACTTC
TRBJ2-1 TRBD2 TRBV9 . CASSVASSGRYNEQFF TGTGCCAGCAGCGTAGCGAGTAGCGGGAGGTACAATGAGCAGTTCTTC
TRBJ2-7 TRBD2 TRBV19 once CASTAGGEQYF TGTGCCAGCACAGCGGGGGGCGAGCAGTACTTC
TRBJ2-7 TRBD2 TRBV9 . CASSTGTSGSYEQYF TGTGCCAGCAGCACGGGGACTAGCGGGAGTTACGAGCAGTACTTC
TRBJ2-5 TRBD1 TRBV18 . CASSSRVGTEETQYF TGTGCCAGCTCATCGAGGGTCGGGACAGAAGAGACCCAGTACTTC
TRBJ2-4 . TRBV6-2/TRBV6-3 . CASSYSWQGLAKNIQYF TGTGCCAGCAGTTACTCGTGGCAGGGCCTAGCCAAAAACATTCAGTACTTC
TRBJ2-2 TRBD2 TRBV5-8 . CASRSGLAANTGELFF TGTGCCAGCAGAAGCGGACTAGCGGCGAACACCGGGGAGCTGTTTTTT
TRBJ2-5 TRBD2 TRBV4-1 . CASSQGLAGVLETQYF TGCGCCAGCAGTCAAGGACTAGCGGGAGTTTTGGAGACCCAGTACTTC
TRBJ1-3 . TRBV6-5 . CASSTASISGNTIYF TGTGCCAGCAGTACAGCCTCAATTTCTGGAAACACCATATATTTT
TRBJ2-7 TRBD2 TRBV28 . CASRLTSGSYEQYF TGTGCCAGCAGACTGACTAGCGGGAGTTACGAGCAGTACTTC
TRBJ2-7 TRBD1 TRBV24-1 . CATSDFTGGRDEQYF TGTGCCACCAGTGATTTCACAGGGGGCAGGGACGAGCAGTACTTC
TRBJ2-3 . TRBV7-2 . CASSSSPGVGTDTQYF TGTGCCAGCAGCTCCTCCCCAGGGGTAGGCACAGATACGCAGTATTTT
TRBJ2-7 . TRBV30 . CAWSALSYEQYF TGTGCCTGGAGTGCCCTCTCCTACGAGCAGTACTTC